The sequence of this TCR beta chain was determined in a study of T cells after yellow fever vaccination. CDR1 is MNHEY, CDR2 SMNVEV, per germline (reference sequence). V lost 6 bases to trimming and J lost 7 bases; unmatched junction nucleotides: 5. The CDR3 length is 14 residues. TCRdb fed the 5' RACE reads into MiXCR, producing one record per CDR3 protein. The sample contains approximately 300,000 distinct CDR3 sequences, around 6.8% of which appear only once. The rearrangement uses TRBV27 and TRBJ1-4; 10 bases line up with TRBD1. The clonotype comes from a man between 18 and 35 years old who received the YFV17D yellow fever vaccine. The material was PBMCs, obtained around 45 days after the first yellow fever vaccination. CDR3 DNA: TGTGCCAGCAGCGCCGGGACAGGGGTTGAAAAACTGTTTTTT. This translates into CASSAGTGVEKLFF.